This TCR beta chain was found in a study of CD8 T cells in Susac syndrome. RNA amounts of roughly 0.5 to 1 ug underwent reverse transcription with random hexamers. Using its own MiXCR run on the immunoSEQ multiplex PCR reads, TCRdb lists one record per CDR3 protein. Counted here are 150,000 to 200,000 distinct CDR3 sequences, around 95% occurring once; the ten biggest clones make up just over 0.13%. Germline CDR1 is SGHRS and CDR2 is YFSETQ. The CDR3 consists of 12 residues. V lost 6 bases and J lost 5, with 10 bases in between. The chain links TRBV5-1 to TRBJ2-3; D not certain. Sequencing input: CD4+ T cells from PBMCs. This TCR came from a human donor in good health. For the CDR3, the DNA is TGCGCCAGCAATGATGTGGTAGATACGCAGTATTTT. This gives the protein CASNDVVDTQYF.